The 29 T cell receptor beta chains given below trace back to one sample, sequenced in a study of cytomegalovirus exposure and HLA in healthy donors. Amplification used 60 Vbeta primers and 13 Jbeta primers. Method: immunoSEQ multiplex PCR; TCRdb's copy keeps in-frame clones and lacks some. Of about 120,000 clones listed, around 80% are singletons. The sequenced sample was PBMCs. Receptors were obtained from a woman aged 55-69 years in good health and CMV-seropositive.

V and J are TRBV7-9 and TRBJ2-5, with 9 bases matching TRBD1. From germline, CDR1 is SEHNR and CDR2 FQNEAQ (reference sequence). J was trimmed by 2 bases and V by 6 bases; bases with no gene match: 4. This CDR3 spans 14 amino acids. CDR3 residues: CASREGQGQETQYF. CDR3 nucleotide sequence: TGTGCCAGCAGAGAGGGACAGGGACAAGAGACCCAGTACTTC.

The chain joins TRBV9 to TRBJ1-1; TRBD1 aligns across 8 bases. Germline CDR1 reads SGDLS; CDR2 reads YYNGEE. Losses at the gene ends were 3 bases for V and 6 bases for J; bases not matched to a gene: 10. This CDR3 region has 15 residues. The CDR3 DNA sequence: TGTGCCAGCAGCGGGACAGGGACTTTCGCCGCTGAAGCTTTCTTT. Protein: CASSGTGTFAAEAFF.

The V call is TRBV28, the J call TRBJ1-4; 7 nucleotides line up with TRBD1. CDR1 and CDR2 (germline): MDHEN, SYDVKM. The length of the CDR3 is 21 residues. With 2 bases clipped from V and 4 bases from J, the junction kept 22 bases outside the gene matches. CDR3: CASSLGRYALNRQGNNEKLFF. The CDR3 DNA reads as TGTGCCAGCAGTTTAGGAAGATATGCCTTAAACCGACAGGGAAATAATGAAAAACTGTTTTTT.

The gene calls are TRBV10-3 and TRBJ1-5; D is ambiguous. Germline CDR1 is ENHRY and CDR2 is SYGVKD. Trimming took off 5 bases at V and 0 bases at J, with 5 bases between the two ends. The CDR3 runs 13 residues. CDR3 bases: TGTGCCATCAGTACAGATAGCAATCAGCCCCAGCATTTT. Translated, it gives CAISTDSNQPQHF.

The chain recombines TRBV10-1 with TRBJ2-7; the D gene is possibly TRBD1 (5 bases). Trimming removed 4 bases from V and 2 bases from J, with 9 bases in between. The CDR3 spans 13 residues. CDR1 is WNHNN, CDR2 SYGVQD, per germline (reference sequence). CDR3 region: CASSALDTYEQYF. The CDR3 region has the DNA TGCGCCAGCAGTGCCTTGGACACCTACGAGCAGTACTTC.

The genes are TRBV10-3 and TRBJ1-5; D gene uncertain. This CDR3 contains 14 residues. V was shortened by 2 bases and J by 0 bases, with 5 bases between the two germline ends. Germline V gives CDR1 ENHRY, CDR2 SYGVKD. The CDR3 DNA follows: TGTGCCATCAGTGAGCCCGGTAGCAATCAGCCCCAGCATTTT. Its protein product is CAISEPGSNQPQHF.

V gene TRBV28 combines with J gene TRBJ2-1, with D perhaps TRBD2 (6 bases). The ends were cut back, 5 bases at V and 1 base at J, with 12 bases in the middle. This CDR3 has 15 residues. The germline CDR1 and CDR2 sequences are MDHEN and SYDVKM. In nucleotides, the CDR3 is TGTGCCAGCAGTGCATATAGCGGATCCTACAATGAGCAGTTCTTC. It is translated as CASSAYSGSYNEQFF.

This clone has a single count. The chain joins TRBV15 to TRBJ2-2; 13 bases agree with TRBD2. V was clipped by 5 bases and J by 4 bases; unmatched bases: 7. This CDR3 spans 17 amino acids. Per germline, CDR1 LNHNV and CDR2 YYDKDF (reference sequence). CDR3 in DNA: TGTGCCACCAGCGGTGGACTAGCGGGAGTAGGCACCGGGGAGCTGTTTTTT. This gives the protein CATSGGLAGVGTGELFF.

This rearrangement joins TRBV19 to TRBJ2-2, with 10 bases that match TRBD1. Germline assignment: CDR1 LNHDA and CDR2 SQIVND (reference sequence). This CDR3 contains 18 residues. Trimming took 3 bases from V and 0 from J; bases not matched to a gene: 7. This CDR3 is CASSIRGDRGSNTGELFF. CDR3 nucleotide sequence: TGTGCCAGTAGTATTAGAGGGGACAGGGGTTCGAACACCGGGGAGCTGTTTTTT.

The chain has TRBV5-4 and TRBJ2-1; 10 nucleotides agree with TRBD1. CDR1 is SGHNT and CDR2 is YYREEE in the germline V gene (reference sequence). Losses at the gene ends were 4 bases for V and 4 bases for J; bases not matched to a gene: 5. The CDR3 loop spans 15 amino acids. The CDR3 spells CASSLRQGAYNEQFF. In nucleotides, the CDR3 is TGTGCCAGCAGCCTCCGACAGGGGGCATACAATGAGCAGTTCTTC.

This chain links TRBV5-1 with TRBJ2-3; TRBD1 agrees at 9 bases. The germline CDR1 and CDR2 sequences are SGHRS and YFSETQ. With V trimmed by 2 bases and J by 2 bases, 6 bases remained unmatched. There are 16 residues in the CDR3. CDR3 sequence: CASSFTGGDYTDTQYF. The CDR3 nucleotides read TGCGCCAGCAGCTTTACAGGGGGCGATTACACAGATACGCAGTATTTT.

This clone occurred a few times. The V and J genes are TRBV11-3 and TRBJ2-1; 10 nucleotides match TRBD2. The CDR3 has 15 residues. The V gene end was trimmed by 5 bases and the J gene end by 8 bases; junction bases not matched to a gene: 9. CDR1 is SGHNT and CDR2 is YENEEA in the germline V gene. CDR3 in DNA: TGTGCCAGCAGCCCGACCCTAGCGGGAGCCCATGAGCAGTTCTTC. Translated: CASSPTLAGAHEQFF.

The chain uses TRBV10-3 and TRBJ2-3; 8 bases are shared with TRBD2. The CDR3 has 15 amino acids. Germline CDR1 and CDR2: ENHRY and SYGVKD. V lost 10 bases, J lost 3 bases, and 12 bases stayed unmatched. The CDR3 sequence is CATKTGGSGTDTQYF. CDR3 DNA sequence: TGTGCCACAAAGACGGGGGGGAGCGGAACAGATACGCAGTATTTT.

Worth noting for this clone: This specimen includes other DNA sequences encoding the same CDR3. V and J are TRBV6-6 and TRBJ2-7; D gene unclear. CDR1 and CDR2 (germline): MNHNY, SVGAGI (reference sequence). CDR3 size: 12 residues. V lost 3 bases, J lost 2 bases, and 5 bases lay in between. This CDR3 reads CASSYVAYEQYF. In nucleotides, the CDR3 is TGTGCCAGCAGTTATGTCGCCTACGAGCAGTACTTC.

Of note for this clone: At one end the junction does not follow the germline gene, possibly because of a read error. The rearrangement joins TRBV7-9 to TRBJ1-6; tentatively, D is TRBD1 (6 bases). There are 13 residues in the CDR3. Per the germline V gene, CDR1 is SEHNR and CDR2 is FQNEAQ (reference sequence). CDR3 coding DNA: TGTTCCAGCAGTTCACAGGGAGACTCACCCCTCCACTTT. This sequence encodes CSSSSQGDSPLHF.

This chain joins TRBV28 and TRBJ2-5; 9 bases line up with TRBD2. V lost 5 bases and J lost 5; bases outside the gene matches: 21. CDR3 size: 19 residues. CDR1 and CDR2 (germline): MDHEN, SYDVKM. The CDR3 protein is CASSLSYRGSGSRMETQYF. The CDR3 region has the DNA TGTGCCAGCAGTCTCTCTTATCGGGGTAGCGGGAGCCGAATGGAGACCCAGTACTTC.

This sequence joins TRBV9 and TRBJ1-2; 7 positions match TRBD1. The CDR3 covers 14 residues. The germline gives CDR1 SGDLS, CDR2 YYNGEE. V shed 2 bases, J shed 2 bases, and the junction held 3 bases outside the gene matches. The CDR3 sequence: CASSVSGQNYGYTF. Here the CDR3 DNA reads TGTGCCAGCAGCGTTTCGGGACAGAACTATGGCTACACCTTC.

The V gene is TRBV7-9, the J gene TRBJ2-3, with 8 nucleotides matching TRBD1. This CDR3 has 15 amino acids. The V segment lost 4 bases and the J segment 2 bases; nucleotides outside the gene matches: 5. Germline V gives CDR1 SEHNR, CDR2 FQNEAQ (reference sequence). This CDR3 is CASSSTGGITDTQYF. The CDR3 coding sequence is TGTGCCAGCAGCTCTACAGGGGGGATCACAGATACGCAGTATTTT.

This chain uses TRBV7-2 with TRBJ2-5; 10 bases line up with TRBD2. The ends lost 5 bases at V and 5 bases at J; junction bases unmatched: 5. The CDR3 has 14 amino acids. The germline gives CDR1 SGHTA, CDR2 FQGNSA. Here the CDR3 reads CASSPGLAVETQYF. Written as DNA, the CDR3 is TGTGCCAGCAGCCCCGGACTAGCGGTTGAGACCCAGTACTTC.

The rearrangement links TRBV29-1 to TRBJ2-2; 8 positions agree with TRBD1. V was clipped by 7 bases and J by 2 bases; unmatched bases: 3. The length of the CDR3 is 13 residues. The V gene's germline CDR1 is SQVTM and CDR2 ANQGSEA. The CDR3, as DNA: TGCAGCGGGACAGGGCCTAACACCGGGGAGCTGTTTTTT. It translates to CSGTGPNTGELFF.

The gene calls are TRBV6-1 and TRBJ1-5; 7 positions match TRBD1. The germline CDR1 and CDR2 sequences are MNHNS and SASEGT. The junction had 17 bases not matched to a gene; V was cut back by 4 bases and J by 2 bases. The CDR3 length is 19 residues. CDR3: CASSAAKNDRVYGNQPQHF. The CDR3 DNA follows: TGTGCCAGCAGTGCTGCGAAAAACGACAGGGTGTACGGCAATCAGCCCCAGCATTTT.

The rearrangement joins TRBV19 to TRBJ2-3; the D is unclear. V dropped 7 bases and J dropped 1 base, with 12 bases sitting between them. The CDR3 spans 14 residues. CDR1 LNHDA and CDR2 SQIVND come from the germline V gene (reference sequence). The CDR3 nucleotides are TGTGCCAGTACCCTATCGAGCGGCACAGATACGCAGTATTTT. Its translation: CASTLSSGTDTQYF.

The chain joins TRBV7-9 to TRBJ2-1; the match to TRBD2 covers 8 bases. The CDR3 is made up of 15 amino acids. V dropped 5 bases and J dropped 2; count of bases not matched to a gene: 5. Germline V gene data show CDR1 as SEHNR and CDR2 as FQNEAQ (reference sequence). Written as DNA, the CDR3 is TGTGCCAGCAGCCCCAAGCGGGAGCCCTACAATGAGCAGTTCTTC. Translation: CASSPKREPYNEQFF.

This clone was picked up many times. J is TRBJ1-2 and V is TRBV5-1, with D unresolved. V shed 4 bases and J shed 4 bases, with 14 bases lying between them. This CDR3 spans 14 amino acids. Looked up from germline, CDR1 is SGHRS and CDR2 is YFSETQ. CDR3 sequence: CASSPTEGFYGYTF. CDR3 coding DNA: TGCGCCAGCAGCCCAACGGAGGGATTCTATGGCTACACCTTC.

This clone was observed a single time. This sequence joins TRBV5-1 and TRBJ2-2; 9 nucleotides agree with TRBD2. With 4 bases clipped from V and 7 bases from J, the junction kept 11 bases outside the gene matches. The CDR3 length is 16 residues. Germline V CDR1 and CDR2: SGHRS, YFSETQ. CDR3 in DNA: TGCGCCAGCAGCATCGTAGCGGGAGTAATTCTCGGGGAGCTGTTTTTT. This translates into CASSIVAGVILGELFF.

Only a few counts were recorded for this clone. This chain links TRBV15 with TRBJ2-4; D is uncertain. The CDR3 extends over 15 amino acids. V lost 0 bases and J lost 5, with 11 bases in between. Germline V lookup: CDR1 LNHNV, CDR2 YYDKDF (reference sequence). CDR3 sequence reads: CATSRDRSAENIQYF. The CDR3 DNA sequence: TGTGCCACCAGCAGAGATCGAAGCGCAGAAAACATTCAGTACTTC. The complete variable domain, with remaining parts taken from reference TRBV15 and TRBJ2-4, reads DAMVIQNPRYQVTQFGKPVTLSCSQTLNHNVMYWYQQKSSQAPKLLFHYYDKDFNNEADTPDNFQSRRPNTSFCFLDIRSPGLGDTAMYLCATSRDRSAENIQYFGAGTRLSVL.

DNA for the CDR3: TGCGCCAGCAGCTCAACGGGAGTTTTCCACGAGCAGTACTTC. It translates to CASSSTGVFHEQYF. This rearrangement joins TRBV5-1 to TRBJ2-7; D is possibly TRBD2 (6 bases). V dropped 3 bases and J dropped 5 bases, with 15 bases sitting between them. There are 14 residues in the CDR3. Germline CDR1 SGHRS, CDR2 YFSETQ.

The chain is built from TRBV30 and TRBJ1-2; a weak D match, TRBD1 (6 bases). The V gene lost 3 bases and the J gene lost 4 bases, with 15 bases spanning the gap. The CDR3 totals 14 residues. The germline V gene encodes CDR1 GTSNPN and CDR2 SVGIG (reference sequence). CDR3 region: CAWRGLTGLYGYTF. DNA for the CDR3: TGTGCCTGGAGGGGCCTCACAGGGCTCTATGGCTACACCTTC.

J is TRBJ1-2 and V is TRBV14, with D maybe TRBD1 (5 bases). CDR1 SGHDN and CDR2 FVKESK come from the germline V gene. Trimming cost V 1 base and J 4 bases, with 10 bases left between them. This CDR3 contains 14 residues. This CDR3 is CASSQGVGGYGYTF. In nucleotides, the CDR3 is TGTGCCAGCAGCCAAGGAGTCGGGGGCTATGGCTACACCTTC.